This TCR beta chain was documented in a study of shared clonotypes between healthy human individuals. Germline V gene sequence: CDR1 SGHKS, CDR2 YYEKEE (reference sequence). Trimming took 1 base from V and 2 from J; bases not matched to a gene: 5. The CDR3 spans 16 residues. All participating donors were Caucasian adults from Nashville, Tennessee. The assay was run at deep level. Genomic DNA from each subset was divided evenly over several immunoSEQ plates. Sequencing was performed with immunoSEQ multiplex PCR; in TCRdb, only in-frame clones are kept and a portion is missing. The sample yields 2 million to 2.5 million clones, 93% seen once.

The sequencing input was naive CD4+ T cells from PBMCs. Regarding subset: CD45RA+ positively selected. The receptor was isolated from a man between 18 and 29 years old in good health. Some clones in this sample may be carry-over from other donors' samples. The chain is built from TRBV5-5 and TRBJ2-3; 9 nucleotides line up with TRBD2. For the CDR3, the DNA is TGTGCCAGCAGCTTGCGTCTAGCGGGGTACACAGATACGCAGTATTTT. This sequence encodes CASSLRLAGYTDTQYF. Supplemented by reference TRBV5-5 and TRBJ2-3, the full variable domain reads DAGVTQSPTHLIKTRGQQVTLRCSPISGHKSVSWYQQVLGQGPQFIFQYYEKEERGRGNFPDRFSARQFPNYSSELNVNALLLGDSALYLCASSLRLAGYTDTQYFGPGTRLTVL.